The 16 T cell receptor beta chains below were found in one sample sequenced in a study of T cells after yellow fever vaccination. TCRdb used MiXCR to reprocess the 5' RACE reads, holding one entry per CDR3 protein. Of hundreds of thousands of distinct CDR3 sequences in the sample, approximately 13% were seen once. Sample: PBMCs, taken on the day of the yellow fever booster vaccination. The source of these receptors is a man aged 30-40 years who received the YFV17D yellow fever vaccine.

This clonotype occurred a few times. The chain joins TRBV7-9 to TRBJ2-5; no firm D call. The germline V gene has CDR1 SEHNR and CDR2 FQNEAQ (reference sequence). This CDR3 region has 14 residues. The V gene lost 5 bases and the J gene lost 1 base, with 11 bases spanning the gap. The CDR3 DNA sequence: TGTGCCAGCAGCAATACACGGAGCCAAGAGACCCAGTACTTC. Residues: CASSNTRSQETQYF.

This clonotype was observed a handful of times. V is TRBV20-1 and J is TRBJ2-2; a weak D match, TRBD2 (6 bases). V gave up 3 bases and J gave up 4 bases, with 9 bases separating them. The germline V gene has CDR1 DFQATT and CDR2 SNEGSKA (reference sequence). CDR3 length: 13 amino acids. CDR3: CSASGRGTGELFF. The CDR3 DNA reads TGCAGTGCTAGCGGGAGAGGCACCGGGGAGCTGTTTTTT.

The chain combines TRBV7-9 with TRBJ2-7; TRBD2 agrees at 12 bases. After removal of 5 bases from V and 6 bases from J, the junction contained 5 bases not matched to a gene. The CDR3 covers 14 residues. From germline, CDR1 is SEHNR and CDR2 FQNEAQ (reference sequence). The CDR3 nucleotides are TGTGCCAGCAGCCCTAGCGGGAGGGCCGGCGAGCAGTACTTC. Translation: CASSPSGRAGEQYF.

This clonotype came up a few times. The chain joins TRBV4-2 to TRBJ2-3; the match to TRBD2 covers 7 bases. CDR1 and CDR2 from the germline V gene are LGHNA and YNFKEQ. The CDR3 length is 18 residues. V lost 0 bases, J lost 1 base, and 10 bases stayed unmatched. The CDR3 region has the DNA TGTGCCAGCAGCCAAGATGCTTTCCAGAGCGGGGGCACAGATACGCAGTATTTT. As protein: CASSQDAFQSGGTDTQYF.

This chain connects TRBV27 to TRBJ2-7; D ambiguous. V lost 5 bases and J lost 0, with 8 bases in between. The CDR3 is 13 amino acids. Per the germline V gene, CDR1 is MNHEY and CDR2 is SMNVEV (reference sequence). CDR3 coding DNA: TGTGCCAGCAGTACCACTATCTCCTACGAGCAGTACTTC. Translation gives CASSTTISYEQYF.

The chain carries TRBV18 and TRBJ1-5, with a possible D match to TRBD1 (6 bases). CDR3 length: 15 residues. V dropped 3 bases and J dropped 6 bases, with 15 bases sitting between them. Germline V gives CDR1 KGHSH, CDR2 LQKENI. DNA of the CDR3: TGTGCCAGCTCACCGGATCGCGGGGGCAGTCAGCCCCAGCATTTT. Translating gives CASSPDRGGSQPQHF.

The sample holds a few counts of this clonotype. The chain uses TRBV28 and TRBJ2-7; 11 bases line up with TRBD2. From germline, CDR1 is MDHEN and CDR2 SYDVKM. Germline trimming cut 7 bases from V and 2 bases from J; bases unmatched to any gene: 10. This CDR3 region has 16 residues. The CDR3 DNA follows: TGTGCCAGCAAGGTTCGGACTAGCGGGCGACCCTACGAGCAGTACTTC. Translating gives CASKVRTSGRPYEQYF.

This chain uses TRBV20-1 with TRBJ2-6; tentative D call: TRBD1 (5 bases). V was trimmed by 3 bases and J by 12 bases, leaving 9 bases between them. CDR3 length: 11 residues. Germline CDR1 is DFQATT and CDR2 is SNEGSKA (reference sequence). As DNA, the CDR3 is TGCAGTGCTAGTATGGGGCGCGTCCTGACTTTC. It codes for CSASMGRVLTF.

This clonotype was seen a handful of times. The CDR3 spells CASSFEFRPGEKLFF. CDR3 DNA: TGTGCCAGCAGCTTTGAGTTCCGGCCGGGTGAAAAACTGTTTTTT. The chain is built from TRBV7-2 and TRBJ1-4; D ambiguous. Germline CDR1 and CDR2: SGHTA and FQGNSA. V lost 3 bases and J 7 bases, leaving 15 bases between the germline ends. CDR3 size: 15 residues.

V and J are TRBV6-5 and TRBJ2-4, with D uncertain. CDR1 and CDR2 from the germline V gene are MNHEY and SVGAGI. V lost 4 bases to trimming and J lost 2 bases, with 21 bases between them. The CDR3 length is 18 residues. The CDR3 bases are TGTGCCAGCAGTTCCGAACCCAGGCTCCAGACATCCAAAAACATTCAGTACTTC. Amino acids: CASSSEPRLQTSKNIQYF.

This clonotype was seen only a few times. CDR3 amino acids: CASSLNLAYNGELFF. CDR3 nucleotides: TGTGCCAGCAGCTTAAACCTAGCGTATAACGGGGAGCTGTTTTTT. V usage is TRBV7-2 and J usage is TRBJ2-2; a possible D gene is TRBD2 (6 bases). Germline lookup yields CDR1 SGHTA and CDR2 FQGNSA. The V end lost 2 bases, the J end lost 7 bases, and 14 bases lay between the germline ends. This CDR3 spans 15 amino acids.

The chain joins TRBV20-1 to TRBJ1-6, with 8 bases identical to TRBD1. This CDR3 comprises 15 residues. The germline CDR1 and CDR2 sequences are DFQATT and SNEGSKA (reference sequence). J lost 5 bases, V lost 6 bases, and 9 bases had no gene match. The CDR3 region is CSASITGGNNSPLHF. The CDR3 DNA reads as TGCAGTGCGTCGATTACAGGGGGAAATAATTCACCCCTCCACTTT.

This clonotype was seen a handful of times. The chain recombines TRBV9 with TRBJ1-2, with D maybe TRBD1 (6 bases). This CDR3 contains 12 residues. The V end was cut by 4 bases, the J end by 8 bases, with 12 bases between. Germline V gene lookup returns CDR1 SGDLS and CDR2 YYNGEE. DNA of the CDR3: TGTGCCAGCAGCAACCCGGGGGGCGGCTACACCTTC. It encodes CASSNPGGGYTF.

There are a few counts of this clonotype. The V call is TRBV27, the J call TRBJ2-4, with a weak D call TRBD2 (6 bases). Deletions cut 0 bases from V and 6 bases from J, with 18 bases between. Per the germline V gene, CDR1 is MNHEY and CDR2 is SMNVEV (reference sequence). The CDR3 is 17 amino acids. The DNA of the CDR3 is TGTGCCAGCAGTTTATCGGGGGGACCCACTTGGGGAAACATTCAGTACTTC. Its translation is CASSLSGGPTWGNIQYF.

This clonotype was recorded many times. The chain links TRBV7-2 to TRBJ2-5; D may correspond to TRBD1 or TRBD2 (5 bases each). The CDR3 totals 15 residues. V shed 3 bases and J shed 4 bases, with 15 bases lying between them. Germline lookup yields CDR1 SGHTA and CDR2 FQGNSA. The CDR3 DNA follows: TGTGCCAGCAGCTTTGGGCCGCCGAGGGGAGAGACCCAGTACTTC. This encodes CASSFGPPRGETQYF. The entire variable domain, with the rest obtained from reference TRBV7-2 and TRBJ2-5, is as follows: GAGVSQSPSNKVTEKGKDVELRCDPISGHTALYWYRQSLGQGLEFLIYFQGNSAPDKSGLPSDRFSAERTGGSVSTLTIQRTQQEDSAVYLCASSFGPPRGETQYFGPGTRLLVL.

This sequence joins TRBV28 and TRBJ1-1; TRBD1 agrees at 7 bases. CDR3 length equals 15 residues. Per the germline V gene, CDR1 is MDHEN and CDR2 is SYDVKM. The ends lost 7 bases at V and 0 bases at J; junction bases unmatched: 8. The CDR3 DNA reads TGTGCCAGCACGGGGGTGGACAGGTTGAACACTGAAGCTTTCTTT. Translated, it gives CASTGVDRLNTEAFF.